These 5 T cell receptor beta chains were sequenced from one sample in a study of CD8 T cells in ankylosing spondylitis. TCRdb independently ran MiXCR on the 5' RACE reads; one entry per CDR3 protein. The sample lists 300,000 to 400,000 distinct CDR3 sequences; approximately 14% were seen once. The source material was blood, either unsorted or a sorted T cell fraction (not recorded which). Source of these receptors: a male donor with ankylosing spondylitis or in good health (not recorded which).

About this clonotype itself: Compared with germline, one end of the junction differs, possibly owing to a read error. The rearrangement links TRBV2 to TRBJ2-5; D is possibly TRBD1 or TRBD2 (5 bases each). The germline V gene encodes CDR1 SNHLY and CDR2 FYNNEI. This CDR3 spans 12 amino acids. In DNA form, the CDR3 reads TGTGACAGCGCCGAACAATGGGGACCGGGCTACTTC. It translates to CDSAEQWGPGYF.

This clonotype was recorded a few times. The chain recombines TRBV3-1 with TRBJ2-2, with TRBD2 matching 9 bases. Trimming cost V 3 bases and J 4 bases; bases outside gene matches: 6. CDR3 length: 16 amino acids. Germline V lookup: CDR1 LGHDT, CDR2 YNNKEL (reference sequence). This CDR3 reads CASSQMGGGATGELFF. The CDR3 DNA is TGTGCCAGCAGCCAGATGGGCGGGGGGGCCACCGGGGAGCTGTTTTTT. The entire variable domain, with the rest obtained from reference TRBV3-1 and TRBJ2-2, is as follows: DTAVSQTPKYLVTQMGNDKSIKCEQNLGHDTMYWYKQDSKKFLKIMFSYNNKELIINETVPNRFSPKSPDKAHLNLHINSLELGDSAVYFCASSQMGGGATGELFFGEGSRLTVL.

This clonotype was seen a few times. The gene calls are TRBV5-1 and TRBJ2-1; no definite D call. This CDR3 has 12 residues. Germline values: CDR1 SGHRS, CDR2 YFSETQ. Trimming stripped 3 bases from V and 10 bases from J, with 11 bases between. The CDR3 sequence is CASSSSATEQFF. Here the CDR3 DNA reads TGCGCCAGCAGCTCGTCGGCAACCGAGCAGTTCTTC.

This clonotype was counted between two and nine times. In DNA, the CDR3 is TGTGCCAGCAGTTACAGGGACTATGGCTACACCTTC. Its protein is CASSYRDYGYTF. The V and J genes are TRBV6-6 and TRBJ1-2; D not resolved. Germline CDR1 MNHNY, CDR2 SVGAGI (reference sequence). There are 12 residues in the CDR3. V was trimmed by 2 bases and J by 3 bases, leaving 4 bases between them.

This clonotype appeared a few times. The CDR3 reads CASSYEGSGSYEQYF. DNA for the CDR3: TGTGCCAGCAGTTACGAGGGTAGCGGGAGTTACGAGCAGTACTTC. The V and J genes are TRBV6-5 and TRBJ2-7, with 9 bases identical to TRBD2. The CDR3 extends over 15 amino acids. The germline gives CDR1 MNHEY, CDR2 SVGAGI. After removal of 2 bases from V and 4 bases from J, the junction contained 6 bases not matched to a gene.